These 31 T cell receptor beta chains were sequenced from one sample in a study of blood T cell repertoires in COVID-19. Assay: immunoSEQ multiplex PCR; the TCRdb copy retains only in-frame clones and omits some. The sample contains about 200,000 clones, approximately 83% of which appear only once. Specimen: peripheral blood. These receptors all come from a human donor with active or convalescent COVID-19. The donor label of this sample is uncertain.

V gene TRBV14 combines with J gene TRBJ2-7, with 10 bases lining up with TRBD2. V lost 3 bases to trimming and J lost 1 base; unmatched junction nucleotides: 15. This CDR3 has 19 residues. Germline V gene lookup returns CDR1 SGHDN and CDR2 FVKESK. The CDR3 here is CASSHSLAGEAVGSYEQYF. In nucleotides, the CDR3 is TGTGCCAGCAGCCACTCCCTAGCGGGAGAGGCCGTCGGGTCCTACGAGCAGTACTTC.

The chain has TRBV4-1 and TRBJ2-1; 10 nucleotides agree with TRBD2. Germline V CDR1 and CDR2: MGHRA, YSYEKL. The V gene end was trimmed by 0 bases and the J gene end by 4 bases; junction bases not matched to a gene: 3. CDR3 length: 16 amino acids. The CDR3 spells CASSQDSGRSYNEQFF. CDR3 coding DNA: TGCGCCAGCAGCCAAGATAGCGGGAGGTCTTACAATGAGCAGTTCTTC.

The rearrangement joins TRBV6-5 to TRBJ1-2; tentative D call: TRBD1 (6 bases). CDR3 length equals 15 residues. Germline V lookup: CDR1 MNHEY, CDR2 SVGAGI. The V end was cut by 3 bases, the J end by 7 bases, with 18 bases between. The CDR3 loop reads CASSYLGEGVFGYTF. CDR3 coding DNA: TGTGCCAGCAGTTATCTGGGGGAGGGGGTATTTGGCTACACCTTC.

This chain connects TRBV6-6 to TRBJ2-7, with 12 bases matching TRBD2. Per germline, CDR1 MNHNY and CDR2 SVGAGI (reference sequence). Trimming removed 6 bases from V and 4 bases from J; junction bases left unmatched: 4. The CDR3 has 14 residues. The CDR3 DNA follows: TGTGCCAGCAGGGGGACTAGCGGGTTGTACGAGCAGTACTTC. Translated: CASRGTSGLYEQYF.

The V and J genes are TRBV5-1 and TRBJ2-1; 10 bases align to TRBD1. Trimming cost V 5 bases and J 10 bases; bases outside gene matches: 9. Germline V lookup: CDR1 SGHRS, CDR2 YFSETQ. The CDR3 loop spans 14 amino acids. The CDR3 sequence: CASRTGGASGEQFF. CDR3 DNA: TGCGCCAGCAGGACAGGGGGCGCGTCAGGCGAGCAGTTCTTC.

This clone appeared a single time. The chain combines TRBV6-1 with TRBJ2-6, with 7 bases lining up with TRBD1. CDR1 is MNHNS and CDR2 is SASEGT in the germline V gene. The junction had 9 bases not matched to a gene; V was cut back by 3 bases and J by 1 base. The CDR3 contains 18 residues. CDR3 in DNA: TGTGCCAGCAGTGAGGTGGGACAGCAATTTTCTGGGGCCAACGTCCTGACTTTC. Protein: CASSEVGQQFSGANVLTF.

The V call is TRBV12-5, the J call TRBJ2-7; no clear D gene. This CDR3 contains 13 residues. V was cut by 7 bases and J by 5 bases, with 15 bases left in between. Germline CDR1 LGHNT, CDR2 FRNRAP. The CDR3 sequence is CASAPGFVHEQYF. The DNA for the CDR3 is TGTGCTAGTGCCCCGGGTTTTGTCCACGAGCAGTACTTC. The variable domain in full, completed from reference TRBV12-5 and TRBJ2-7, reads DARVTQTPRHKVTEMGQEVTMRCQPILGHNTVFWYRQTMMQGLELLAYFRNRAPLDDSGMPKDRFSAEMPDATLATLKIQPSEPRDSAVYFCASAPGFVHEQYFGPGTRLTVT.

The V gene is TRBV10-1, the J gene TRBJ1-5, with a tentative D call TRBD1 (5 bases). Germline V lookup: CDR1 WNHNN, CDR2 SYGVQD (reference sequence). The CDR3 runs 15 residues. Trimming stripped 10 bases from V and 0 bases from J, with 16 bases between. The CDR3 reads CAIQGGNYSNQPQHF. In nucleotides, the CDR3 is TGCGCCATCCAGGGAGGGAACTATAGCAATCAGCCCCAGCATTTT.

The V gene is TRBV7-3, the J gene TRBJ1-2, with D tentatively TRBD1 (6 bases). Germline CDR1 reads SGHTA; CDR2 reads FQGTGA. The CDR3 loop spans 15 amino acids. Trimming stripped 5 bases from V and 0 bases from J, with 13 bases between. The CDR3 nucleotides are TGTGCCAGCAGCCCGTCGGCAGGGGCTAACTATGGCTACACCTTC. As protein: CASSPSAGANYGYTF.

The CDR3 nucleotides read TGTGCCAGCACTACAGGGATCACTGAAGCTTTCTTT. Protein: CASTTGITEAFF. V usage is TRBV6-5 and J usage is TRBJ1-1; the D gene is possibly TRBD1 (6 bases). Per the germline V gene, CDR1 is MNHEY and CDR2 is SVGAGI. V lost 7 bases and J 4 bases, leaving 10 bases between the germline ends. CDR3 length: 12 residues.

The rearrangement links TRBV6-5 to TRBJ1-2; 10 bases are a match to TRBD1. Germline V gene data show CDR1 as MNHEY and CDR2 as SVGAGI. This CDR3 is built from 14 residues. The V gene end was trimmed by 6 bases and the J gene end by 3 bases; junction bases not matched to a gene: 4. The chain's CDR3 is CASRDRGFHYGYTF. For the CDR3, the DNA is TGTGCCAGCAGGGACAGGGGGTTTCACTATGGCTACACCTTC.

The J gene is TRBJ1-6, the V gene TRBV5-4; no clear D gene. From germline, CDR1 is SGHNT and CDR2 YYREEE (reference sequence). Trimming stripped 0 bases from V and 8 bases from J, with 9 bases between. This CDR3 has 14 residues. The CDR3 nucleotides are TGTGCCAGCAGCTTGGGAGACGGGTATTCACCCCTCCACTTT. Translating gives CASSLGDGYSPLHF.

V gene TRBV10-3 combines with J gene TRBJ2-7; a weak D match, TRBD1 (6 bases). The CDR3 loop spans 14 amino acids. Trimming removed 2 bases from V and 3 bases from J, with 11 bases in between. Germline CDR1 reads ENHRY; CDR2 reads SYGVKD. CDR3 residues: CAISERGWGYEQYF. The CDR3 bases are TGTGCCATCAGTGAGAGGGGGTGGGGCTACGAGCAGTACTTC.

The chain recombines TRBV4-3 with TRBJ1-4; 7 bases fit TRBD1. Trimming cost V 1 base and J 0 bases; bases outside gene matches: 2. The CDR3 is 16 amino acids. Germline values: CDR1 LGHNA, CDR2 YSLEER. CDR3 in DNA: TGCGCCAGCAGCCAAGGACAGGGTCCAACTAATGAAAAACTGTTTTTT. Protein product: CASSQGQGPTNEKLFF.

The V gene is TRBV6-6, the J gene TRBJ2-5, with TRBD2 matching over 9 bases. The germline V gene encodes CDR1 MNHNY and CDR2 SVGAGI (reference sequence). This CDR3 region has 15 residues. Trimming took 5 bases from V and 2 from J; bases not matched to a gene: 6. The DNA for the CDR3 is TGTGCCAGCAGTCTAGCGGGAAGGGAACAAGAGACCCAGTACTTC. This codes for CASSLAGREQETQYF.

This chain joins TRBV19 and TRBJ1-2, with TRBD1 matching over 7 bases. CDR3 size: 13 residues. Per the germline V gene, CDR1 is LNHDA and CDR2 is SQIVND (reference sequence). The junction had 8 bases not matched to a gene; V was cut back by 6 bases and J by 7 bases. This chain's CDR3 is CASSKTGFTGYTF. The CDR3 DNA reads TGTGCCAGTAGCAAGACAGGGTTTACTGGCTACACCTTC.

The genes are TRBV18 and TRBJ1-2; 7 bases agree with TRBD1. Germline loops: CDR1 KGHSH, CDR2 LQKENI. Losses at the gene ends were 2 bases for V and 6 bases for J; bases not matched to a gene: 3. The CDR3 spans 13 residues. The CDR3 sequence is CASSPDRDHGYTF. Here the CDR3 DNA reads TGTGCCAGCTCACCAGACAGGGACCATGGCTACACCTTC. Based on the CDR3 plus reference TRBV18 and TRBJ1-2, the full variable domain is NAGVMQNPRHLVRRRGQEARLRCSPMKGHSHVYWYRQLPEEGLKFMVYLQKENIIDESGMPKERFSAEFPKEGPSILRIQQVVRGDSAAYFCASSPDRDHGYTFGSGTRLTVV.

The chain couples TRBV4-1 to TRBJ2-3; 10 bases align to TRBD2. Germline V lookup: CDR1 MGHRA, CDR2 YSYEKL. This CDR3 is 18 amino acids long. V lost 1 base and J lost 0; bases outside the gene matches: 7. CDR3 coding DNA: TGCGCCAGCAGCCAAGTCTGGACTAGCGGTTCTAGCACAGATACGCAGTATTTT. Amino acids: CASSQVWTSGSSTDTQYF.

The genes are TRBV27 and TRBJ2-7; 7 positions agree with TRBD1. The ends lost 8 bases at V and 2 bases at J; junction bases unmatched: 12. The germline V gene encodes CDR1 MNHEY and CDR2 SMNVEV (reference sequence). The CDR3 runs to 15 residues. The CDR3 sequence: CASATGTASPYEQYF. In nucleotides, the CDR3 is TGTGCCAGCGCCACCGGGACAGCGTCCCCCTACGAGCAGTACTTC.

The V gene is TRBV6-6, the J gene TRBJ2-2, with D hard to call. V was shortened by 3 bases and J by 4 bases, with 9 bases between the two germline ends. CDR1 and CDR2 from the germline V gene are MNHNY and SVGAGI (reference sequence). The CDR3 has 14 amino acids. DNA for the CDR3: TGTGCCAGCAGTTATCACCAGTCCACCGGGGAGCTGTTTTTT. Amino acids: CASSYHQSTGELFF.

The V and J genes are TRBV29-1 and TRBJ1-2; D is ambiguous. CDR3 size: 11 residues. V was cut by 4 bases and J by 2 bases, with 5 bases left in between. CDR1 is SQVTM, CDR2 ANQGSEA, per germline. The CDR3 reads CSVAGNYGYTF. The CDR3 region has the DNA TGCAGCGTTGCCGGGAACTATGGCTACACCTTC.

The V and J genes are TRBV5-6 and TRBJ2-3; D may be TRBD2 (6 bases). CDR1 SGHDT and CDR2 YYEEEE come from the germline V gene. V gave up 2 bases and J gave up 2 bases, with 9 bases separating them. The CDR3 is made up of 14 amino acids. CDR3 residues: CASSLGGHTDTQYF. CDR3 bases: TGTGCCAGCAGCTTAGGAGGGCACACAGATACGCAGTATTTT.

As DNA, the CDR3 is TGTGCCAGCAGTGACCCCCGGACTAGCGGGGAAGACATTCAGTACTTC. This sequence encodes CASSDPRTSGEDIQYF. The chain is built from TRBV2 and TRBJ2-4; 12 bases line up with TRBD2. CDR1 SNHLY and CDR2 FYNNEI come from the germline V gene. The CDR3 spans 16 residues. Unmatched junction bases numbered 8, after V lost 3 bases and J lost 8 bases.

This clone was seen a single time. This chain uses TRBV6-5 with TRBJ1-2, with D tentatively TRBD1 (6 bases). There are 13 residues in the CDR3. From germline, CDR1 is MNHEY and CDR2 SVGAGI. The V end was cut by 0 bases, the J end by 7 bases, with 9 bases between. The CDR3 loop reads CASSYSIRGGYTF. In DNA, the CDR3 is TGTGCCAGCAGTTACTCTATCAGGGGTGGCTACACCTTC.

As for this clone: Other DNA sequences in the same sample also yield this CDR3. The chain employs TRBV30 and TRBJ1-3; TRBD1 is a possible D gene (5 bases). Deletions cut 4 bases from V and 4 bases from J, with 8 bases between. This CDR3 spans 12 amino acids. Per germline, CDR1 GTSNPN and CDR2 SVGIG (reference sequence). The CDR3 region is CAWKGLGNTIYF. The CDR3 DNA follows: TGTGCCTGGAAGGGACTAGGAAACACCATATATTTT.

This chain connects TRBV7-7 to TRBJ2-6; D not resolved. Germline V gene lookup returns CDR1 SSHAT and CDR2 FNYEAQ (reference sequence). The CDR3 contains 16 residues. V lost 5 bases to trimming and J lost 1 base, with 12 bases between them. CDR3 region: CASSLGSESGANVLTF. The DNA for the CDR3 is TGTGCCAGCAGCCTCGGTTCGGAGTCTGGGGCCAACGTCCTGACTTTC.

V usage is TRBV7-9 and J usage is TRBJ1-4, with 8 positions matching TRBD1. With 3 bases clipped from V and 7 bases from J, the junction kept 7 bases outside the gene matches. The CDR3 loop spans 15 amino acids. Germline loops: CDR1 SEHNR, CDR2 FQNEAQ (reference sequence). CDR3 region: CASSFLTGDSEKLFF. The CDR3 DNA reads TGTGCCAGCAGCTTTCTGACAGGGGATTCTGAAAAACTGTTTTTT.

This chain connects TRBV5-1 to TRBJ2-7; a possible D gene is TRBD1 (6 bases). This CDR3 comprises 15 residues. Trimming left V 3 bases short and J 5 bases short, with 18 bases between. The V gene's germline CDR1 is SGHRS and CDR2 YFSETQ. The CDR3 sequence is CASSSTGTNLNEQYF. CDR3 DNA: TGCGCCAGCAGCTCGACCGGGACAAACCTTAACGAGCAGTACTTC.

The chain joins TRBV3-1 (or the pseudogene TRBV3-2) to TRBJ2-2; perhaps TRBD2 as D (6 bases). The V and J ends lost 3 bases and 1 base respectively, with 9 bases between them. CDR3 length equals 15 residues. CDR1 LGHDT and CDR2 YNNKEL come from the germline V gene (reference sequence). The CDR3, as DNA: TGTGCCAGCAGCCAGGAGGGATTGAACACCGGGGAGCTGTTTTTT. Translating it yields CASSQEGLNTGELFF.

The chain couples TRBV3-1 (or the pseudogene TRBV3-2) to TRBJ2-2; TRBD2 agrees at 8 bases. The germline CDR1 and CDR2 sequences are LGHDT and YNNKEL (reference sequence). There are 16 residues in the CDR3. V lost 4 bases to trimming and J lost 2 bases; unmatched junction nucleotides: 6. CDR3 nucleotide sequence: TGTGCCAGCAGCCCCGGCGTAGCGGGAAACACCGGGGAGCTGTTTTTT. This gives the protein CASSPGVAGNTGELFF.

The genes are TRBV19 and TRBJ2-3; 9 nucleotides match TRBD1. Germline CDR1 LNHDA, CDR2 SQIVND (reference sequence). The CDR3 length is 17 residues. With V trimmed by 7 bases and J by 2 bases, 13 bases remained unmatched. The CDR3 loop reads CASMGDRVSGNTDTQYF. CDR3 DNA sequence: TGTGCCAGTATGGGGGACAGGGTAAGCGGGAACACAGATACGCAGTATTTT.